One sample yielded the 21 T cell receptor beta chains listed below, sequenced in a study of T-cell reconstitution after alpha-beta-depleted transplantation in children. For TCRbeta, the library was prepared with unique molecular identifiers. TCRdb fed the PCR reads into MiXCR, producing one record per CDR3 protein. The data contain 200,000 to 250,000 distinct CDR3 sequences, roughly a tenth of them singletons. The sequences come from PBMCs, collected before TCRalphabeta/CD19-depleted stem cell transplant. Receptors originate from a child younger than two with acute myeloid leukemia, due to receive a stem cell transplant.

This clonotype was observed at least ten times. CDR3 residues: CASSPRGLAGGETQYF. The CDR3 bases are TGTGCCAGCAGTCCTAGAGGGCTAGCGGGAGGAGAGACCCAGTACTTC. The chain combines TRBV27 with TRBJ2-5, with 11 bases that match TRBD2. There are 16 residues in the CDR3. V lost 5 bases and J lost 4; bases outside the gene matches: 9. The germline gives CDR1 MNHEY, CDR2 SMNVEV (reference sequence).

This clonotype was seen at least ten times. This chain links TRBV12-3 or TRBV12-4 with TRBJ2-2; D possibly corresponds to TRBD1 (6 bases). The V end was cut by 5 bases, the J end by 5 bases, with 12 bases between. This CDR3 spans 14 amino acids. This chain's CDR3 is CASSLHTGTGELFF. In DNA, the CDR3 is TGTGCCAGCAGTCTGCATACAGGGACCGGGGAGCTGTTTTTT.

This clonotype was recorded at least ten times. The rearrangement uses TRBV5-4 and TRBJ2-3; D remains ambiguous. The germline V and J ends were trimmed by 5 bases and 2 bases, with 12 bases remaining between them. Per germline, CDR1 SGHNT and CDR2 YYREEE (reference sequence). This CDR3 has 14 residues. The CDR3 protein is CASSPRYYTDTQYF. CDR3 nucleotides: TGTGCCAGCAGTCCTCGCTACTACACAGATACGCAGTATTTT.

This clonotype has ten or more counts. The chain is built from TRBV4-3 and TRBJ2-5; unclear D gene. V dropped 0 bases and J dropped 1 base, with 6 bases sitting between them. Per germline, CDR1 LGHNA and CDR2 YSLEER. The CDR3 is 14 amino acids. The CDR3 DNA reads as TGCGCCAGCAGCCAAGAGCACAGCCAAGAGACCCAGTACTTC. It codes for CASSQEHSQETQYF.

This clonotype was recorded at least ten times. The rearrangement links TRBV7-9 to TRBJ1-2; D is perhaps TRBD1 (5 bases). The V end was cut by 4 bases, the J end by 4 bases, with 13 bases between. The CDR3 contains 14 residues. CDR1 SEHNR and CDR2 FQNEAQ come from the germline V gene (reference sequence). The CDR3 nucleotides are TGTGCCAGCAGCTCATCCTCAGGGACCTATGGCTACACCTTC. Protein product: CASSSSSGTYGYTF. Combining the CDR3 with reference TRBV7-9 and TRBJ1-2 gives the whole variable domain DTGVSQNPRHKITKRGQNVTFRCDPISEHNRLYWYRQTLGQGPEFLTYFQNEAQLEKSRLLSDRFSAERPKGSFSTLEIQRTEQGDSAMYLCASSSSSGTYGYTFGSGTRLTVV.

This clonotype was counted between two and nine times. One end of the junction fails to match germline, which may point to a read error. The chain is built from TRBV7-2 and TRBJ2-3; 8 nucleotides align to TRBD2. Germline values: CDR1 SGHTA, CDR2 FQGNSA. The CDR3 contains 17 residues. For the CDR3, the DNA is TGTGCCAGCACCTTAACTTACCCGGGAGGGCCTTCAGATACGCAGTATTTT. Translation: CASTLTYPGGPSDTQYF.

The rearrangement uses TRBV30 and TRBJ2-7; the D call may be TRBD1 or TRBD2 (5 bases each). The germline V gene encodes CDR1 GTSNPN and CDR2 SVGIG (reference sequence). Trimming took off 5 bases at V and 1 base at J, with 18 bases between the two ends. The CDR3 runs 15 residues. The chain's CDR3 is CAWAPQRGYSYEQYF. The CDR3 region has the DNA TGTGCCTGGGCGCCCCAGAGGGGCTATTCCTACGAGCAGTACTTC.

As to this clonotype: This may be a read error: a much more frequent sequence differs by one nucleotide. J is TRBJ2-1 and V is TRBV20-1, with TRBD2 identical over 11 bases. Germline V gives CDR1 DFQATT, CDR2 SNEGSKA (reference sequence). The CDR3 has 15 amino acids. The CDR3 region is CSVVWTSGSYNEHFF. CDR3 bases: TGCAGTGTGGTGTGGACTAGCGGGTCGTACAATGAGCATTTCTTC.

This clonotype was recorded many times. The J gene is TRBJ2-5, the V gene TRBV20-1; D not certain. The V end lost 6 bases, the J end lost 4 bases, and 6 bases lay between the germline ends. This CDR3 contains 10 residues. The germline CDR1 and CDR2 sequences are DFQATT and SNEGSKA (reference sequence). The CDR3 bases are TGCAGTGCAGATCTAGAGACCCAGTACTTC. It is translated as CSADLETQYF.

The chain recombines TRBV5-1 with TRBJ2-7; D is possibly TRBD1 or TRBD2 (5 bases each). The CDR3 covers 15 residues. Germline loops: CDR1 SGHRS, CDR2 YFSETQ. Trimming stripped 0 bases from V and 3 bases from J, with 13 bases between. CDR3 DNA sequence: TGCGCCAGCAGCTTGGGATTGGGGACCGTCTACGAGCAGTACTTC. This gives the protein CASSLGLGTVYEQYF.

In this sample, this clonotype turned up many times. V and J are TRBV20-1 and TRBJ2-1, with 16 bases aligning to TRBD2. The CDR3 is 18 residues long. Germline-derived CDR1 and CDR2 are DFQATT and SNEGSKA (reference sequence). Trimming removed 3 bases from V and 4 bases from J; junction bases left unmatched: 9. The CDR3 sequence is CSARGTSGGVPLYNEQFF. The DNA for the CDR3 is TGCAGTGCTAGGGGGACTAGCGGGGGGGTCCCTCTATACAATGAGCAGTTCTTC.

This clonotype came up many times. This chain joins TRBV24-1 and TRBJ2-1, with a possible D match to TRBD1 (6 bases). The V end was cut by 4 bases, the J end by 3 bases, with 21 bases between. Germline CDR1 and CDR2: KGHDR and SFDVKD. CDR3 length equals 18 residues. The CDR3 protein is CATSDYAPGDLLYNEQFF. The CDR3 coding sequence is TGTGCCACCAGTGACTACGCCCCAGGGGACCTGCTCTACAATGAGCAGTTCTTC.

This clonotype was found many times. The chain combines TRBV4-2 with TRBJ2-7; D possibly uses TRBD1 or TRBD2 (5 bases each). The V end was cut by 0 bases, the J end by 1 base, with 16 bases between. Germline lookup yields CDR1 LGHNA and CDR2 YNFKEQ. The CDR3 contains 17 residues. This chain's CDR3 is CASSQEGETQPSYEQYF. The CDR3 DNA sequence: TGTGCCAGCAGCCAAGAAGGGGAGACCCAACCTTCCTACGAGCAGTACTTC.

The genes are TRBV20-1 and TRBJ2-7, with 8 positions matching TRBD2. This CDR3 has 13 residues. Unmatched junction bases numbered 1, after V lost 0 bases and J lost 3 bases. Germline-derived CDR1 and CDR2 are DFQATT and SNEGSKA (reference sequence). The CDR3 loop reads CSARERGDYEQYF. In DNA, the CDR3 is TGCAGTGCTAGAGAGCGGGGGGACTACGAGCAGTACTTC.

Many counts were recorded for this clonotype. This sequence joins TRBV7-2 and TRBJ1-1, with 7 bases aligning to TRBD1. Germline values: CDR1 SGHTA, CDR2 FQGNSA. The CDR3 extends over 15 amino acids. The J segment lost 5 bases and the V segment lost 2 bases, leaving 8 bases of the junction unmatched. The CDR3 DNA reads TGTGCCAGCAGCTTACGGTTAGGGGGACAGACTGAAGCTTTCTTT. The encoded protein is CASSLRLGGQTEAFF.

CDR3 in DNA: TGCGCCAGCAGCTCCGACGACAGGGCCGAGCAGTACTTC. Its protein product is CASSSDDRAEQYF. The V call is TRBV5-1, the J call TRBJ2-7; TRBD1 matches 7 bases. The trim removed 3 bases at V and 6 bases at J, leaving 6 bases unmatched. The germline CDR1 and CDR2 sequences are SGHRS and YFSETQ. The CDR3 contains 13 residues. Using reference TRBV5-1 and TRBJ2-7 for the parts outside the CDR3, the full variable domain is KAGVTQTPRYLIKTRGQQVTLSCSPISGHRSVSWYQQTPGQGLQFLFEYFSETQRNKGNFPGRFSGRQFSNSRSEMNVSTLELGDSALYLCASSSDDRAEQYFGPGTRLTVT.

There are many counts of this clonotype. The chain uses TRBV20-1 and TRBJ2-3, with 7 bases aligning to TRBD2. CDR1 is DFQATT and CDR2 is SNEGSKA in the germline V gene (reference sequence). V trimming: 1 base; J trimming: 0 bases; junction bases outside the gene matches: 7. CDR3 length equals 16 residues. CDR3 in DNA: TGCAGTGCTAGAGGAGCTACTAGCGAGAGCACAGATACGCAGTATTTT. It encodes CSARGATSESTDTQYF.

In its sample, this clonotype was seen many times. The CDR3 loop is CASRLGTGTNSPLHF. DNA for the CDR3: TGTGCCAGCAGACTAGGGACAGGGACTAATTCACCCCTCCACTTT. V and J are TRBV12-3 or TRBV12-4 and TRBJ1-6; TRBD1 matches at 9 bases. J lost 6 bases, V lost 6 bases, and 6 bases had no gene match. This CDR3 is 15 amino acids long.

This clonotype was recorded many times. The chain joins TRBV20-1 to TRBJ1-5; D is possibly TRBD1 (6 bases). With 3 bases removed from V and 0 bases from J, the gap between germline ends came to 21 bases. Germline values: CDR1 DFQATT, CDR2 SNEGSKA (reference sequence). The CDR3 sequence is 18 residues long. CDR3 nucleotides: TGCAGTGCTAGTTCCAGGGGCCCCTTCTCATATAGCAATCAGCCCCAGCATTTT. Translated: CSASSRGPFSYSNQPQHF.

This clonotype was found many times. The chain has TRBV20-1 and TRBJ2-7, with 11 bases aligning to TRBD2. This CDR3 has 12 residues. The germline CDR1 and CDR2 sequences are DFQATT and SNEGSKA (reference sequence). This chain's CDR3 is CRRPLAGEEQYF. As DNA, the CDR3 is TGCAGAAGGCCACTAGCGGGAGAGGAGCAGTACTTC.

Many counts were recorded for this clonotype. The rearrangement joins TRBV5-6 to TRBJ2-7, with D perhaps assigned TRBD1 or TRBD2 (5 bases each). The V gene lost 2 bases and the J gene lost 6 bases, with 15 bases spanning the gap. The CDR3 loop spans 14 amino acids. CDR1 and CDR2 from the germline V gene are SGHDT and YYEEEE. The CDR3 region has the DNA TGTGCCAGCAGCTTCGAGGTTCTTGGGGGCGAGCAGTACTTC. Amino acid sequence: CASSFEVLGGEQYF.